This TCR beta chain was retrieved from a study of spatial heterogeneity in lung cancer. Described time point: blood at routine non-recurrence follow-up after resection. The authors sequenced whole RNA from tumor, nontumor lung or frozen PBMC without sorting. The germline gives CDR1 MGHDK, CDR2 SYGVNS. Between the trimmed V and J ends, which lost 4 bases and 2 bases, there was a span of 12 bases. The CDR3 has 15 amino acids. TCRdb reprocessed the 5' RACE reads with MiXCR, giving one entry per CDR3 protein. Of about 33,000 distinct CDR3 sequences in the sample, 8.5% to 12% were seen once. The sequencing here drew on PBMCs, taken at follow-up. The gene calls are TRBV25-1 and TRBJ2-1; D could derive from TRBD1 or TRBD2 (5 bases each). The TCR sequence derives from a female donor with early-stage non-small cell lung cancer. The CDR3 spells CASSVPGPTYNEQFF. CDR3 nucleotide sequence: TGTGCCAGCAGTGTACCGGGACCCACCTACAATGAGCAGTTCTTC.